The rows below give T cell receptor beta chains drawn from one sample of a study of PD-1 blockade in classical Hodgkin lymphoma. Method: immunoSEQ multiplex PCR; TCRdb's copy keeps in-frame clones and lacks some. This sample yields 30,000 to 40,000 clones, of which more than 65% are seen a single time; about 15% belongs to the top ten. The sequenced sample was peripheral blood mononuclear cells (PBMCs), obtained before the second cycle of nivolumab. These receptor sequences come from a human donor with classical Hodgkin lymphoma. The CDR3 runs from the conserved cysteine through the conserved F or W. A D gene is named only where the DNA matches it firmly. The size entry is marked missing in some rows and otherwise reads once, few, many or a size class.

NA	NA	TRBV6-1	TRBJ2-7	TGTGCCAGCAGTGAAAGGGGCGGGCGATACTACGAGCAGTACTTC	CASSERGGRYYEQYF
few	TRBD2	TRBV27	TRBJ2-2	TGTGCCAGCAAGGGATTGCGGGGGGCAAACACCGGGGAGCTGTTTTTT	CASKGLRGANTGELFF
NA	NA	TRBV6-6	TRBJ2-1	TGTGCCGCCGGGGGAACCAATGAGCAGTTCTTC	CAAGGTNEQFF
NA	NA	TRBV7-2	TRBJ1-2	TGTGCCAGCAGCATTAGGGATACAGGTGGCTACACCTTC	CASSIRDTGGYTF
NA	NA	TRBV5-4	TRBJ2-1	TGTGCCAGCAGCAACCAGATCTATGAGCAGTTCTTC	CASSNQIYEQFF
NA	NA	TRBV11-2	TRBJ1-1	TGTGCCAGCAGCTTAGATAGTGGGGGGGTCATGAACACTGAAGCTTTCTTT	CASSLDSGGVMNTEAFF
NA	NA	TRBV11-2	TRBJ2-6	TGTGCCAGCAGCTTAGAGGCCGCTGGGGCCAACGTCCTGACTTTC	CASSLEAAGANVLTF
NA	NA	TRBV11-2	TRBJ1-6	TGTGCCAGCAGCTTCTCAGGCGGCTCCCTCCACTTT	CASSFSGGSLHF
once	NA	TRBV7-6	TRBJ1-1	TGTGCCAGCAGCTTCAGGGGCAGGGCTGAAGCTTTCTTT	CASSFRGRAEAFF
NA	NA	TRBV11-2	TRBJ1-1	TGTGCCAGCAGCTTAGGTGCAGGTTTGAACACTGAAGCTTTCTTT	CASSLGAGLNTEAFF
NA	TRBD2	TRBV7-9	TRBJ2-5	TGTGCCAGCAGTCAAACCGGTGGGGGGGAAGAGACCCAGTACTTC	CASSQTGGGEETQYF
NA	NA	TRBV6-1	TRBJ1-2	TGTGCCAGCAGTGAAGCTTGGGAGGACTATGGCTACACCTTC	CASSEAWEDYGYTF
NA	NA	TRBV10-2	TRBJ1-1	TGCGCCAGCAGGAGCCATACGGGGAACACTGAAGCTTTCTTT	CASRSHTGNTEAFF
few	TRBD2	TRBV5-1	TRBJ2-7	TGCGCCAGCAGCTTGTTGGGGGGGACCTACGAGCAGTACTTC	CASSLLGGTYEQYF
NA	TRBD2	TRBV7-2	TRBJ2-1	TGTGCCAGCAGCTTAAGTCCGGGACTAGCGGGGCCCTACAATGAGCAGTTCTTC	CASSLSPGLAGPYNEQFF
NA	TRBD1	TRBV5-1	TRBJ1-2	TGCGCCAGCAGCTCCGGGGACAGGGAGGGTGGCTACACCTTC	CASSSGDREGGYTF
NA	NA	TRBV7-2	TRBJ1-2	TGTGCCAGCAGCTTAACGGAACTCTATGGCTACACCTTC	CASSLTELYGYTF
NA	TRBD2	TRBV11-2	TRBJ2-1	TGTGCCAGCAGCGGCAAGCGGGGGCTTATTTACAATGAGCAGTTCTTC	CASSGKRGLIYNEQFF
NA	NA	TRBV7-2	TRBJ1-1	TGTGCCAGCAGCTTAGTGCTTGGTCTTGAAGCTTTCTTT	CASSLVLGLEAFF
NA	NA	TRBV5-1	TRBJ2-1	TGCGCCAGCAGCCCTGGAACCTACAATGAGCAGTTCTTC	CASSPGTYNEQFF
NA	NA	TRBV5-6	TRBJ2-7	TGTGCCAGCAGCCTGACTAGGGTTGCCGAGCAGTACTTC	CASSLTRVAEQYF
few	NA	TRBV6-6	TRBJ2-5	TGTGCCAGCAGTTCATCAGCGATCCAAGAGACCCAGTACTTC	CASSSSAIQETQYF
NA	TRBD2	TRBV7-9	TRBJ2-5	TGTGCCAGCAGCAAAATGCCTAGCGGGGTGGAGACCCAGTACTTC	CASSKMPSGVETQYF
NA	NA	TRBV2	TRBJ2-5	TGTGCCAGCACCGGGGTGACGGTCCAAGAGACCCAGTACTTC	CASTGVTVQETQYF
NA	TRBD2	TRBV12-5	TRBJ2-3	TGTGCTAGTGGTTTAGGGACTAGCGGGGCGTCAGATACGCAGTATTTT	CASGLGTSGASDTQYF
NA	TRBD1	TRBV7-6	TRBJ1-4	TGTGCCAGCAGCTCAGGACGGAACAGGGGAGAAAATGAAAAACTGTTTTTT	CASSSGRNRGENEKLFF
NA	NA	TRBV5-6	TRBJ1-3	TGTGCCAGCAGCTACCGACCTTTTCTCTCTGGAAACACCATATATTTT	CASSYRPFLSGNTIYF
NA	TRBD2	TRBV7-2	TRBJ2-2	TGTGCCAGCAGCCCCTTAGCGGGGGGGTCATCCGGGGAGCTGTTTTTT	CASSPLAGGSSGELFF
NA	TRBD1	TRBV10-3	TRBJ1-1	TGTGCCATCAGTGCTACAGGGGCCTCCCCGAACACTGAAGCTTTCTTT	CAISATGASPNTEAFF
few	NA	TRBV30	TRBJ1-3	TGTGCCTGGTCCTCCGGGGTGAGCTCTGGAAACACCATATATTTT	CAWSSGVSSGNTIYF
NA	NA	TRBV7-8	TRBJ2-7	TGTGCCAGCAGCTCCCAGGGACGGGGCCCAAGCTACGAGCAGTACTTC	CASSSQGRGPSYEQYF
once	NA	TRBV2	TRBJ2-7	TGTGCCAGCAGGACGTTTAGCTACGAGCAGTACTTC	CASRTFSYEQYF
once	TRBD1	TRBV7-2	TRBJ1-2	TGTGCCAGCAGCTTGGGGACAGGGGGATTAGCGCACTATGGCTACACCTTC	CASSLGTGGLAHYGYTF
NA	TRBD1	TRBV7-2	TRBJ1-2	TGTGCCAGCAGCCCTGGACAGGGGTCCCCCCTTAACTATGGCTACACCTTC	CASSPGQGSPLNYGYTF
NA	NA	TRBV5-4	TRBJ2-3	TGTGCCAGCAGCTTGGTTCGGGGGGCGTCAGATACGCAGTATTTT	CASSLVRGASDTQYF
NA	NA	TRBV14	TRBJ2-1	TGTGCCAGCAGCCAAGAGGACTATCTTTTTTACAATGAGCAGTTCTTC	CASSQEDYLFYNEQFF
NA	NA	TRBV15	TRBJ2-7	TGTGCCACCAGCAGAGATTATAGATACGAGCAGTACTTC	CATSRDYRYEQYF
NA	NA	TRBV7-8	TRBJ2-7	TGTGCCAGCAGCTTAGGGTGGGGCTGGAGCGTCTACGAGCAGTACTTC	CASSLGWGWSVYEQYF
NA	TRBD1	TRBV6-1	TRBJ2-1	TGTGCCAGCAGTGATTCAGACAGGGGTGGGGACAATGAGCAGTTCTTC	CASSDSDRGGDNEQFF
NA	NA	TRBV15	TRBJ1-2	TGTGCCACCAGCAGAGACAGGGGCAGTGGCTACACCTTC	CATSRDRGSGYTF
NA	NA	TRBV5-6	TRBJ1-2	TGTGCCAGCAGCTTGTTAGGCGTAGCTTATGGCTACACCTTC	CASSLLGVAYGYTF
once	NA	TRBV7-2	TRBJ2-5	TGTGCCAGCAGCTTACGGCTAGCAGAGTTCCAAGAGACCCAGTACTTC	CASSLRLAEFQETQYF
NA	TRBD2	TRBV27	TRBJ2-5	TGTGCCAGCAGTCCCACGGGGGTAGCGGGGGGTCGAGAGACCCAGTACTTC	CASSPTGVAGGRETQYF
NA	NA	TRBV7-9	TRBJ2-5	TGTGCCAGCAGCGTACAGGGCCCGGAAGAGACCCAGTACTTC	CASSVQGPEETQYF
NA	NA	TRBV4-3	TRBJ2-1	TGCGCCAGCAGCCAAGAGGTAGGGGCCTACAATGAGCAGTTCTTC	CASSQEVGAYNEQFF
few	TRBD1	TRBV6-1	TRBJ2-7	TGTGCCAGCAGTGAGGGCCAGACAGGGGGCGAGGTGCAGTACTTC	CASSEGQTGGEVQYF
NA	NA	TRBV4-1	TRBJ2-5	TGCGCCAGCAGCCGACGACAGATCCAAGAGACCCAGTACTTC	CASSRRQIQETQYF
once	TRBD2	TRBV18	TRBJ2-1	TGTGCCAGCTCACCGGGCCTAGCGGGGGTTGACAATGAGCAGTTCTTC	CASSPGLAGVDNEQFF
NA	NA	TRBV29-1	TRBJ2-1	TGCGGGGGGGACAAGGGGCGCATTGGGGAGCAGTTCTTC	CGGDKGRIGEQFF
once	TRBD1	TRBV18	TRBJ1-1	TGTGCCAGCTCACCAGACAGGGACACTGAAGCTTTCTTT	CASSPDRDTEAFF
NA	TRBD2	TRBV6-5	TRBJ2-2	TGTGCCAGCAGACCCCAGGGAGGGTTAGGGGAGCTGTTTTTT	CASRPQGGLGELFF
NA	NA	TRBV2	TRBJ2-3	TGTGCCAGCAGTGTGGGGGACACAGATACGCAGTATTTT	CASSVGDTDTQYF
NA	NA	TRBV27	TRBJ1-6	TGTGCCAGCAGTTTAAATGGGTCACCCCTCCACTTT	CASSLNGSPLHF
NA	NA	TRBV11-2	TRBJ1-2	TGTGCCAGCAGCTCCAGGTTTCAGGGAGGCTACACCTTC	CASSSRFQGGYTF
NA	NA	TRBV6-1	TRBJ2-1	TGTGCCAGCAGCGAATCCCTGGGGCCCTGGGGGGATGAGCAGTTCTTC	CASSESLGPWGDEQFF
NA	TRBD2	TRBV18	TRBJ2-3	TGTGCCAGCTCACCCCTGACTAGCGGGGGAACAGATACGCAGTATTTT	CASSPLTSGGTDTQYF